Each of the 12 T cell receptor beta chains below was sequenced from the same sample in a study of shared clonotypes between healthy human individuals. This table comes from immunoSEQ multiplex PCR, and its TCRdb copy is limited to in-frame clones, with some not included. Among millions of clones listed, 85% to 95% were seen once. Sequenced: naive CD4+ T cells sorted from blood. Documented subset: CD45RA+ positively selected. Source of these receptors: a man in his late teens or twenties in good health.

This rearrangement joins TRBV15 to TRBJ2-2; 9 bases match TRBD2. The CDR3 loop spans 16 amino acids. Germline assignment: CDR1 LNHNV and CDR2 YYDKDF (reference sequence). Trimming took 0 bases from V and 6 from J; bases not matched to a gene: 5. This chain's CDR3 is CATSRDLAGLAGELFF. DNA of the CDR3: TGTGCCACCAGCAGAGATCTAGCGGGATTAGCCGGGGAGCTGTTTTTT.

The rearrangement uses TRBV6-1 and TRBJ2-1; D assignment may be TRBD1 or TRBD2 (6 bases each). This CDR3 has 16 amino acids. V was shortened by 4 bases and J by 4 bases, with 17 bases between the two germline ends. Germline V gene sequence: CDR1 MNHNS, CDR2 SASEGT. The CDR3 DNA is TGTGCCAGCAGTGTAAGGCCCCAGGGGACTTACAATGAGCAGTTCTTC. Its protein is CASSVRPQGTYNEQFF.

The chain has TRBV11-2 and TRBJ2-7, with D possibly TRBD2 on 6 matching bases. V lost 1 base, J lost 4 bases, and 20 bases lay in between. CDR1 SGHAT and CDR2 FQNNGV come from the germline V gene. This CDR3 is built from 17 residues. DNA of the CDR3: TGTGCCAGCAGCTTAGGATCGGGCGGGACGGAGCTTTACGAGCAGTACTTC. Protein product: CASSLGSGGTELYEQYF. The full variable domain, rest sourced from reference TRBV11-2 and TRBJ2-7, is EAGVAQSPRYKIIEKRQSVAFWCNPISGHATLYWYQQILGQGPKLLIQFQNNGVVDDSQLPKDRFSAERLKGVDSTLKIQPAKLEDSAVYLCASSLGSGGTELYEQYFGPGTRLTVT.

J is TRBJ2-2 and V is TRBV9; maybe TRBD1 (5 bases). This CDR3 has 15 amino acids. The V end was cut by 3 bases, the J end by 1 base, with 10 bases between. Germline V gene lookup returns CDR1 SGDLS and CDR2 YYNGEE. The CDR3 loop is CASSANTGNTGELFF. The CDR3 DNA reads TGTGCCAGCAGCGCCAATACAGGGAACACCGGGGAGCTGTTTTTT. The whole variable domain, filled in from reference TRBV9 and TRBJ2-2, reads DSGVTQTPKHLITATGQRVTLRCSPRSGDLSVYWYQQSLDQGLQFLIQYYNGEERAKGNILERFSAQQFPDLHSELNLSSLELGDSALYFCASSANTGNTGELFFGEGSRLTVL.

This chain connects TRBV5-6 to TRBJ1-6, with D hard to call. Germline loops: CDR1 SGHDT, CDR2 YYEEEE. The CDR3 loop spans 14 amino acids. V gave up 0 bases and J gave up 4 bases, with 5 bases separating them. The CDR3 region has the DNA TGTGCCAGCAGCTTGGCGGATTATAATTCACCCCTCCACTTT. Translating gives CASSLADYNSPLHF.

V usage is TRBV11-2 and J usage is TRBJ2-7, with D tentatively TRBD1 (5 bases). Germline CDR1 and CDR2: SGHAT and FQNNGV. The CDR3 length is 12 residues. V was shortened by 5 bases and J by 3 bases, with 8 bases between the two germline ends. In nucleotides, the CDR3 is TGTGCCAGCAGCCGGACAAACTACGAGCAGTACTTC. It translates to CASSRTNYEQYF.

The chain joins TRBV30 to TRBJ1-2, with D maybe TRBD1 (6 bases). V dropped 3 bases and J dropped 4 bases, with 21 bases sitting between them. The CDR3 spans 16 residues. In germline, CDR1 is GTSNPN, CDR2 SVGIG (reference sequence). The CDR3 coding sequence is TGTGCCTGGAGCCAACAGACAGGCTCAAGAGGCTATGGCTACACCTTC. Protein sequence: CAWSQQTGSRGYGYTF. The whole variable domain, filled in from reference TRBV30 and TRBJ1-2, reads SQTIHQWPATLVQPVGSPLSLECTVEGTSNPNLYWYRQAAGRGLQLLFYSVGIGQISSEVPQNLSASRPQDRQFILSSKKLLLSDSGFYLCAWSQQTGSRGYGYTFGSGTRLTVV.

Concerning this clone: Different DNA sequences within this sample yield the same CDR3. V usage is TRBV5-1 and J usage is TRBJ1-5, with no clear D. Trimming pared 0 bases from V and 4 bases from J, leaving 8 bases between. This CDR3 has 14 amino acids. Germline values: CDR1 SGHRS, CDR2 YFSETQ. The CDR3 nucleotides are TGCGCCAGCAGCTTGGGATCAGGTAATCAGCCCCAGCATTTT. Translating it yields CASSLGSGNQPQHF.

DNA of the CDR3: TGTGCCAGCAGCCGGGACAGGGTTTTCTATGGCTACACCTTC. As protein: CASSRDRVFYGYTF. The V and J genes are TRBV5-4 and TRBJ1-2, with 9 bases lining up with TRBD1. V shed 4 bases and J 4 bases; nucleotides not matched to a gene: 5. Per the germline V gene, CDR1 is SGHNT and CDR2 is YYREEE (reference sequence). The CDR3 covers 14 residues.

A word on this clone: An end of the junction differs from the germline gene, which may be a read error. V is TRBV27 and J is TRBJ2-7, with 12 bases that match TRBD1. The CDR3 spans 14 residues. Germline values: CDR1 MNHEY, CDR2 SMNVEV (reference sequence). The CDR3 DNA is TGTGCCAGCGGCCCGGGGACAGGGGGCCCCGGTTGGAACTTC. Its protein is CASGPGTGGPGWNF.

This clone appeared a single time. This rearrangement joins TRBV27 to TRBJ2-1, with 7 nucleotides matching TRBD2. The CDR3 has 18 residues. After removal of 4 bases from V and 1 base from J, the junction contained 13 bases not matched to a gene. Germline V gene data show CDR1 as MNHEY and CDR2 as SMNVEV (reference sequence). CDR3 in amino acids: CASSSLLIGRESYNEQFF. The CDR3 nucleotides read TGTGCCAGCAGTTCACTCTTAATTGGGCGGGAGTCCTACAATGAGCAGTTCTTC.

The gene calls are TRBV5-4 and TRBJ1-1; 9 bases map to TRBD1. CDR1 and CDR2 (germline): SGHNT, YYREEE (reference sequence). V lost 3 bases, J lost 1 base, and 4 bases stayed unmatched. The CDR3 consists of 15 residues. The CDR3 region is CASSSRTGENTEAFF. The DNA for the CDR3 is TGTGCCAGCAGCTCTCGGACAGGGGAGAACACTGAAGCTTTCTTT. Supplemented by reference TRBV5-4 and TRBJ1-1, the full variable domain reads ETGVTQSPTHLIKTRGQQVTLRCSSQSGHNTVSWYQQALGQGPQFIFQYYREEENGRGNFPPRFSGLQFPNYSSELNVNALELDDSALYLCASSSRTGENTEAFFGQGTRLTVV.